The 19 T cell receptor beta chains reported below all come from one sample, sequenced in a study of technical replicates of blood from a few donors. Repertoires were generated with immunoSEQ multiplex PCR, while TCRdb's copy carries only in-frame clones and drops some. Among approximately 100,000 clones listed, approximately 96% were seen once. Sequencing was carried out using T cells isolated from PBMCs. These receptors were taken from a human donor in good health.

The rearrangement joins TRBV4-1 to TRBJ1-3; D perhaps matches TRBD1 (5 bases). Trimming stripped 7 bases from V and 0 bases from J, with 13 bases between. The CDR3 is 15 residues long. Germline CDR1 is MGHRA and CDR2 is YSYEKL. For the CDR3, the DNA is TGCGCCAGCAAGCGGGACCTAAGCTCTGGAAACACCATATATTTT. As protein: CASKRDLSSGNTIYF.

This clone has just a few counts. The chain employs TRBV2 and TRBJ1-5; D gene uncertain. This CDR3 contains 14 residues. V shed 6 bases and J shed 6 bases, with 15 bases lying between them. Germline-derived CDR1 and CDR2 are SNHLY and FYNNEI. CDR3 DNA: TGTGCCAGCAGGGAATTTGGGCACGGTCAGCCCCAGCATTTT. The encoded protein is CASREFGHGQPQHF.

The gene calls are TRBV19 and TRBJ1-2; TRBD1 aligns across 10 bases. Germline CDR1 LNHDA, CDR2 SQIVND (reference sequence). The V gene end was trimmed by 11 bases and the J gene end by 2 bases; junction bases not matched to a gene: 8. The CDR3 has 14 amino acids. The CDR3 bases are TGTGCCTCCTGGTCGGGACAGGGGAACTATGGCTACACCTTC. Its translation is CASWSGQGNYGYTF.

The chain links TRBV2 to TRBJ2-2, with D possibly matching TRBD1 (5 bases). Between the trimmed V and J ends, which lost 9 bases and 3 bases, there was a span of 11 bases. Germline assignment: CDR1 SNHLY and CDR2 FYNNEI. CDR3 size: 13 residues. The CDR3 protein is CARQVRDTGELFF. CDR3 in DNA: TGTGCCAGACAGGTTAGGGACACCGGGGAGCTGTTTTTT.

The chain combines TRBV2 with TRBJ2-3; D unresolved. V lost 3 bases, J lost 2 bases, and 12 bases lay in between. The CDR3 spans 15 residues. The V gene's germline CDR1 is SNHLY and CDR2 FYNNEI. Written as DNA, the CDR3 is TGTGCCAGCAGTGAGGGCAGTGTCCCCACAGATACGCAGTATTTT. Translated, it gives CASSEGSVPTDTQYF.

The V call is TRBV7-7, the J call TRBJ2-1; D may be TRBD2 (6 bases). V lost 1 base to trimming and J lost 9 bases, with 13 bases between them. The germline CDR1 and CDR2 sequences are SSHAT and FNYEAQ (reference sequence). The CDR3 contains 14 residues. The CDR3 is CASSLVWEDSEQFF. CDR3 nucleotides: TGTGCCAGCAGCTTAGTGTGGGAGGACTCTGAGCAGTTCTTC.

The chain couples TRBV5-1 to TRBJ2-1, with 9 nucleotides matching TRBD2. The CDR3 covers 16 residues. Trimming removed 2 bases from V and 7 bases from J; junction bases left unmatched: 10. The germline V gene encodes CDR1 SGHRS and CDR2 YFSETQ. The CDR3 sequence: CASSFYAREGRNEQFF. DNA of the CDR3: TGCGCCAGCAGCTTTTACGCGCGGGAGGGCAGGAATGAGCAGTTCTTC.

The rearrangement joins TRBV14 to TRBJ2-1; D is possibly TRBD2 (6 bases). Germline values: CDR1 SGHDN, CDR2 FVKESK. Trimming took off 4 bases at V and 0 bases at J, with 13 bases between the two ends. There are 16 residues in the CDR3. The chain's CDR3 is CASSPLGGSSYNEQFF. CDR3 in DNA: TGTGCCAGCAGCCCCCTTGGGGGGAGCTCCTACAATGAGCAGTTCTTC. Full variable domain (outside the CDR3, taken from reference TRBV14 and TRBJ2-1): EAGVTQFPSHSVIEKGQTVTLRCDPISGHDNLYWYRRVMGKEIKFLLHFVKESKQDESGMPNNRFLAERTGGTYSTLKVQPAELEDSGVYFCASSPLGGSSYNEQFFGPGTRLTVL.

The chain carries TRBV5-1 and TRBJ2-5; D is uncertain. The CDR3 is made up of 11 amino acids. Germline V gene lookup returns CDR1 SGHRS and CDR2 YFSETQ. V lost 1 base to trimming and J lost 5 bases, with 3 bases between them. The CDR3: CASSLQETQYF. As DNA, the CDR3 is TGCGCCAGCAGCTTGCAGGAGACCCAGTACTTC.

The chain employs TRBV27 and TRBJ2-2, with a weak D call TRBD2 (6 bases). Trimming shortened V by 3 bases and J by 2 bases, and 10 bases separated the two germline ends. Looked up from germline, CDR1 is MNHEY and CDR2 is SMNVEV (reference sequence). The CDR3 has 15 amino acids. The CDR3 sequence is CASSLSGSNTGELFF. The CDR3 coding sequence is TGTGCCAGCAGTTTGTCCGGGAGTAACACCGGGGAGCTGTTTTTT.

This clone showed up just a few times. This chain uses TRBV2 with TRBJ1-1; 8 bases are shared with TRBD1. The CDR3 sequence is 14 residues long. Germline V gene data show CDR1 as SNHLY and CDR2 as FYNNEI. The J segment lost 4 bases and the V segment lost 6 bases, leaving 7 bases of the junction unmatched. The CDR3 region is CASRNDRGTTEAFF. CDR3 sequence (DNA): TGTGCCAGCAGGAATGACAGGGGCACCACTGAAGCTTTCTTT.

The V gene is TRBV28, the J gene TRBJ2-7, with 8 positions matching TRBD2. In germline, CDR1 is MDHEN, CDR2 SYDVKM. There are 15 residues in the CDR3. The trim removed 2 bases at V and 1 base at J, leaving 4 bases unmatched. Here the CDR3 reads CASSLGGRNSYEQYF. CDR3 nucleotide sequence: TGTGCCAGCAGTTTAGGCGGGAGGAATTCCTACGAGCAGTACTTC.

This chain joins TRBV5-1 and TRBJ1-5; D gene unclear. The CDR3 is 18 amino acids. Germline CDR1 is SGHRS and CDR2 is YFSETQ. V was shortened by 0 bases and J by 0 bases, with 16 bases between the two germline ends. The CDR3 DNA reads TGCGCCAGCAGCTTGGCCGGAGAAGACCCGGATAGCAATCAGCCCCAGCATTTT. This gives the protein CASSLAGEDPDSNQPQHF.

The J gene is TRBJ2-7, the V gene TRBV27, with D tentatively TRBD1 (6 bases). The CDR3 has 14 residues. Germline CDR1 is MNHEY and CDR2 is SMNVEV (reference sequence). Trimming shortened V by 3 bases and J by 4 bases, and 13 bases separated the two germline ends. The CDR3 reads CASSFDRSGYEQYF. The CDR3 coding sequence is TGTGCCAGCAGTTTCGACAGGTCCGGATACGAGCAGTACTTC.

J is TRBJ2-1 and V is TRBV10-1; TRBD2 matches 10 bases. The V and J ends lost 6 bases and 12 bases, in that order; junction bases with no gene match: 17. The germline V gene encodes CDR1 WNHNN and CDR2 SYGVQD (reference sequence). The CDR3 runs 16 residues. CDR3 residues: CASSRRLAGGRDGQFF. CDR3 coding DNA: TGCGCCAGCAGCCGCCGGTTAGCGGGGGGCCGAGATGGGCAGTTCTTC.

The J gene is TRBJ2-1, the V gene TRBV30; TRBD2 matches 8 bases. Germline V lookup: CDR1 GTSNPN, CDR2 SVGIG (reference sequence). Trimming cost V 7 bases and J 0 bases; bases outside gene matches: 20. CDR3 length: 19 residues. The CDR3: CASTSAGGAFYSSYNEQFF. The CDR3 coding sequence is TGTGCCTCGACGAGCGCCGGGGGGGCCTTTTATAGCTCCTACAATGAGCAGTTCTTC.

With respect to this clone: Its ends do not fully match the called genes, so a read error is possible. The chain combines TRBV28 with TRBJ2-5; TRBD1 matches at 7 bases. Germline CDR1 MDHEN, CDR2 SYDVKM. The CDR3 loop spans 11 amino acids. DNA of the CDR3: TGTGCCAGCAGTTGGGGACAGATCTCTCACTTC. Translating it yields CASSWGQISHF.

This chain links TRBV11-3 with TRBJ2-2, with 12 bases aligning to TRBD1. CDR1 and CDR2 from the germline V gene are SGHNT and YENEEA. The length of the CDR3 is 18 residues. Trimming took 5 bases from V and 6 from J; bases not matched to a gene: 13. The CDR3 protein is CASSPATYGTGGPGELFF. The CDR3 nucleotides are TGTGCCAGCAGCCCAGCGACCTACGGGACAGGGGGCCCCGGGGAGCTGTTTTTT.

The CDR3 region is CASSLAGSNYGYTF. The CDR3 DNA reads as TGTGCCAGCAGCTTAGCAGGCTCTAACTATGGCTACACCTTC. The chain links TRBV11-2 to TRBJ1-2; the D is unclear. This CDR3 has 14 amino acids. Trimming shortened V by 1 base and J by 0 bases, and 6 bases separated the two germline ends. Germline V gene data show CDR1 as SGHAT and CDR2 as FQNNGV.